This T cell receptor beta chain was identified in a study of cytomegalovirus exposure and HLA in healthy donors (dated by TCRdb to between 2016 and 2019). Regarding the complete study: The 670 or so repertoires of the first cohort and the 110 or so validation repertoires were produced on the same platform, according to a later analysis. The study was designed to test whether signatures of past pathogen exposure could be identified by cataloging public T cell receptors. Along with the roughly 700-subject first cohort, a separate validation cohort of around 120 different subjects was used. To predict cytomegalovirus infection status, the study brought together high-throughput TCR immunosequencing, statistical association of individual TCRs with disease status, and machine learning. Beyond this particular receptor, the publication reports: In vitro tests confirmed that a few of the cytomegalovirus-associated TCR beta chains recognize cytomegalovirus antigens. A later analysis found that TCRs clustered in the first cohort also tended to co-occur in the 110 or so validation repertoires, with just under 95% of cluster scores above 0. The authors suggested that the approach could potentially be extended to other disease states and immunological phenotypes. Most TCR sequences were seen in very few donors, while some public TCRs were found in many individuals. The classifier was reported to diagnose cytomegalovirus status with high specificity and sensitivity in both the original and validation cohorts. The validation cohort had no HLA typing available for a later analysis, so co-occurrence within that cohort was assessed over all 110 or so repertoires. A total of 150 to 200 TCR beta chains were listed by the study as associated with cytomegalovirus.

Points on this clone: The antigen it binds to is not known. No per-base quality is available; no much larger clone lies one base away.

Library prep was done by the immunoSEQ multiplex PCR assay. In the authors' own workflow: A statistical classification framework was built to diagnose cytomegalovirus status from the catalog of TCR beta chain sequences. TCRdb took this table from immuneACCESS and kept in-frame rearrangements with V and J called. Such tables lack part of the clones; where checked against another copy, unresolved V genes explain under half of the gap, and the rest is unexplained. V and J calls and clone size come straight from that table; D and trimming were deduced from the DNA. This sample lists under 85,000 clones; about 93% were detected once. The ten biggest clones cover 2% to 2.5% of the sample. Separate from the approximately 690-subject first cohort, the validation cohort of 90 to 150 subjects was the group to which the donors belonged. Per the germline V gene, LGHNA is the CDR1 and YNFKEQ is the CDR2. The CDR3 spans 16 residues, from the cysteine through the phenylalanine. The kept DNA is CDR3 alone, 48 bases in frame from the first base. Here V drops 1 base and J drops 5 bases, and the junction holds 7 bases not matched to any gene.

The chain is encoded by TRBV4-2 joined to TRBJ2-5; 10 junctional bases match TRBD2. The clonotype originates from a woman under 30 in good health and CMV-seronegative. Sequencing used PBMCs. The encoded CDR3 is CASSQGERGGVETQYF. Here is the DNA: TGTGCCAGCAGCCAAGGGGAGCGGGGGGGCGTGGAGACCCAGTACTTC.